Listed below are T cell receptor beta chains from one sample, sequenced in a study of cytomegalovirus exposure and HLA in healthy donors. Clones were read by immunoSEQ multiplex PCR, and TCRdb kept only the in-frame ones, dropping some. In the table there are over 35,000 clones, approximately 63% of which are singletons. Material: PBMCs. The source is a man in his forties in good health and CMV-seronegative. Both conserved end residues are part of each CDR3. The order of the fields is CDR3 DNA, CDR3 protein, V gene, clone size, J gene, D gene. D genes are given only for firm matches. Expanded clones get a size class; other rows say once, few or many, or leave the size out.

CDR3nt: TGTGCCAGCAGCGCCACCACAGGGGGCACTGAAGCTTTCTTT
CDR3aa: CASSATTGGTEAFF
v_gene: TRBV14
abundance: .
j_gene: TRBJ1-1
d_gene: TRBD1

CDR3nt: TGCGCCAGCAGCCCCCGACAGGGGGCGACCGGGGAGCTGTTTTTT
CDR3aa: CASSPRQGATGELFF
v_gene: TRBV4-1
abundance: .
j_gene: TRBJ2-2
d_gene: TRBD1

CDR3nt: TGTGCCAGCAGTTACACGCGACAGGGGGGGAACACTGAAGCTTTCTTT
CDR3aa: CASSYTRQGGNTEAFF
v_gene: TRBV6-6
abundance: .
j_gene: TRBJ1-1
d_gene: TRBD1

CDR3nt: TGTGCCAGCAGTGAAGCGCTTCGGGGGAGGTCGTTTCGTTCACCCCTCCACTTT
CDR3aa: CASSEALRGRSFRSPLHF
v_gene: TRBV6-1
abundance: few
j_gene: TRBJ1-6
d_gene: .

CDR3nt: TGTGCCTCCCATCCCGGTTATCTTCGCGGGGGTAAAGCTTTCTTT
CDR3aa: CASHPGYLRGGKAFF
v_gene: TRBV30
abundance: .
j_gene: TRBJ1-1
d_gene: .

CDR3nt: TGTGCCAGCGTAGGGGGGGGAGCCTCCACCGGGGAGCTGTTTTTT
CDR3aa: CASVGGGASTGELFF
v_gene: TRBV28
abundance: .
j_gene: TRBJ2-2
d_gene: .

CDR3nt: TGCAGCGTTGGAACCGAGGAAAAACTGTTTTTT
CDR3aa: CSVGTEEKLFF
v_gene: TRBV29-1
abundance: .
j_gene: TRBJ1-4
d_gene: .

CDR3nt: TGTGCCAGCAGCTTGGCTAGCGGGGGGCAGGCCGGGGAGCTGTTTTTT
CDR3aa: CASSLASGGQAGELFF
v_gene: TRBV5-4
abundance: few
j_gene: TRBJ2-2
d_gene: TRBD2

CDR3nt: TGCGCCAGCAGCCTGGGACAGGGAAGAACTGAAGCTTTCTTT
CDR3aa: CASSLGQGRTEAFF
v_gene: TRBV5-1
abundance: .
j_gene: TRBJ1-1
d_gene: TRBD1

CDR3nt: TGTGCCAGCAGCGAGGGACTAGCGGGGGGAAGAGATACGCAGTATTTT
CDR3aa: CASSEGLAGGRDTQYF
v_gene: TRBV7-2
abundance: few
j_gene: TRBJ2-3
d_gene: TRBD2

CDR3nt: TGTGCCTGGAGGCAGGGGTGGAATTCACCCCTCCACTTT
CDR3aa: CAWRQGWNSPLHF
v_gene: TRBV30
abundance: few
j_gene: TRBJ1-6
d_gene: .

CDR3nt: TGCGCCAGCAGCCCACTCCCTAGCGGGGGGGAAGCAGATACGCAGTATTTT
CDR3aa: CASSPLPSGGEADTQYF
v_gene: TRBV4-3
abundance: .
j_gene: TRBJ2-3
d_gene: TRBD2

CDR3nt: TGTGCCAGCAGTTACTCTCGATGGGACATGGCTGGCTACACCTTC
CDR3aa: CASSYSRWDMAGYTF
v_gene: TRBV6-6
abundance: medium-sized
j_gene: TRBJ1-2
d_gene: .

CDR3nt: TGTGCCAGCAGTGAGGCGGGGACAGGGGTAGACTATGGCTACACCTTC
CDR3aa: CASSEAGTGVDYGYTF
v_gene: TRBV2
abundance: .
j_gene: TRBJ1-2
d_gene: TRBD1

CDR3nt: TGTGCCAGCAGCTGGAGGGGGCAGAGCACAGATACGCAGTATTTT
CDR3aa: CASSWRGQSTDTQYF
v_gene: TRBV13
abundance: .
j_gene: TRBJ2-3
d_gene: .

CDR3nt: TGTGCCAGCAGCGGGGACAGGGGAGAGACCCAGTACTTC
CDR3aa: CASSGDRGETQYF
v_gene: TRBV5-6
abundance: few
j_gene: TRBJ2-5
d_gene: TRBD1

CDR3nt: TGTGCCAGCAGTGAACGCAGGGGGAGCTCCTATAATTCACCCCTCCACTTT
CDR3aa: CASSERRGSSYNSPLHF
v_gene: TRBV6-1
abundance: .
j_gene: TRBJ1-6
d_gene: TRBD1

CDR3nt: TGTGCCTGCCCCCGGGACAGGGTTTCTGGGGCCAACGTCCTGACTTTC
CDR3aa: CACPRDRVSGANVLTF
v_gene: TRBV2
abundance: .
j_gene: TRBJ2-6
d_gene: TRBD1

CDR3nt: TGTGCCAGCAGTGGACCTTTGGGGGGGGGCAATCAGCCCCAGCATTTT
CDR3aa: CASSGPLGGGNQPQHF
v_gene: TRBV2
abundance: .
j_gene: TRBJ1-5
d_gene: .

CDR3nt: TGTGCCAGCAGTTACTCGAGAGACTCTGGAAACACCATATATTTT
CDR3aa: CASSYSRDSGNTIYF
v_gene: TRBV6-5
abundance: .
j_gene: TRBJ1-3
d_gene: .

CDR3nt: TGTGCCAGCAGTGATACGGTTAGCAATCAGCCCCAGCATTTT
CDR3aa: CASSDTVSNQPQHF
v_gene: TRBV6-1
abundance: .
j_gene: TRBJ1-5
d_gene: .

CDR3nt: TGCGCCAGCAGGTTCACGGGACTAGCGGGGGGAGCGGAGGCAGATACGCAGTATTTT
CDR3aa: CASRFTGLAGGAEADTQYF
v_gene: TRBV5-1
abundance: .
j_gene: TRBJ2-3
d_gene: TRBD2

CDR3nt: TGTGCCAGCAGCTTAAAGGCCAGTACGGGAAAACTGTTTTTT
CDR3aa: CASSLKASTGKLFF
v_gene: TRBV7-8
abundance: .
j_gene: TRBJ1-4
d_gene: .

CDR3nt: TGCAGCGTTGTCGGACTAGTTGGGTCCTCTGGGGCCAACGTCCTGACTTTC
CDR3aa: CSVVGLVGSSGANVLTF
v_gene: TRBV29-1
abundance: .
j_gene: TRBJ2-6
d_gene: TRBD2

CDR3nt: TGTGCCAGCAGCCCCAGCGGGACCTACGAGCAGTACTTC
CDR3aa: CASSPSGTYEQYF
v_gene: TRBV7-9
abundance: .
j_gene: TRBJ2-7
d_gene: TRBD2

CDR3nt: TGTGCCAGCAGTCTCCGAGCTAGCGGGTCCTACGAGCAGTACTTC
CDR3aa: CASSLRASGSYEQYF
v_gene: TRBV2
abundance: once
j_gene: TRBJ2-7
d_gene: TRBD2

CDR3nt: TGTGCCAGCAGCGCCCCAATGAGGAATATAGGTCAGCCCCAGCATTTT
CDR3aa: CASSAPMRNIGQPQHF
v_gene: TRBV2
abundance: .
j_gene: TRBJ1-5
d_gene: .

CDR3nt: TGTGCCAGCAGCCAAGACAGCTATAATTCACCCCTCCACTTT
CDR3aa: CASSQDSYNSPLHF
v_gene: TRBV7-9
abundance: few
j_gene: TRBJ1-6
d_gene: .

CDR3nt: TGTGCCAGCAGTGCGACTAGCGGAAGCACAGATACGCAGTATTTT
CDR3aa: CASSATSGSTDTQYF
v_gene: TRBV6-4
abundance: .
j_gene: TRBJ2-3
d_gene: TRBD2

CDR3nt: TGTGCCAGTAGTCCCGCCGGGAGGCGGGGATATGGCTACACCTTC
CDR3aa: CASSPAGRRGYGYTF
v_gene: TRBV19
abundance: .
j_gene: TRBJ1-2
d_gene: .

CDR3nt: TGCGCCAGCAGCCAAGAACCTAGAGGACTCACAGATACGCAGTATTTT
CDR3aa: CASSQEPRGLTDTQYF
v_gene: TRBV4-3
abundance: .
j_gene: TRBJ2-3
d_gene: .

CDR3nt: TGTGCCAGCAGTGAACCGGGACAGGGGACCTACAAGCAGTACTTC
CDR3aa: CASSEPGQGTYKQYF
v_gene: TRBV6-1
abundance: .
j_gene: TRBJ2-7
d_gene: TRBD1

CDR3nt: TGTGCCAGCAGTGACCCAGGAACATTGTTTGAAGCTTTCTTT
CDR3aa: CASSDPGTLFEAFF
v_gene: TRBV2
abundance: .
j_gene: TRBJ1-1
d_gene: .

CDR3nt: TGTGCCAGTACCGGCAACAGTAGGGAGACCCAGTACTTC
CDR3aa: CASTGNSRETQYF
v_gene: TRBV19
abundance: .
j_gene: TRBJ2-5
d_gene: .

CDR3nt: TGTGCCTGGAACGAGGACAGGGGAAAAGAGACCCAGTACTTC
CDR3aa: CAWNEDRGKETQYF
v_gene: TRBV30
abundance: few
j_gene: TRBJ2-5
d_gene: TRBD1

CDR3nt: TGCAGTGCTAGGGACCTCGGAGGTCAGCATTTT
CDR3aa: CSARDLGGQHF
v_gene: TRBV20-1
abundance: .
j_gene: TRBJ1-5
d_gene: .

CDR3nt: TGTGCCAGCAAGGGACCGGGACAGGGAACCTACGAGCAGTACTTC
CDR3aa: CASKGPGQGTYEQYF
v_gene: TRBV6-1
abundance: .
j_gene: TRBJ2-7
d_gene: TRBD1

CDR3nt: TGCGCCAGCAGCTGGAGCGACACCGGGGAGCTGTTTTTT
CDR3aa: CASSWSDTGELFF
v_gene: TRBV5-1
abundance: .
j_gene: TRBJ2-2
d_gene: .

CDR3nt: TGTGCCATCAGTGACTCTTTTAGGGGACAAGAGACCCAGTACTTC
CDR3aa: CAISDSFRGQETQYF
v_gene: TRBV10-3
abundance: .
j_gene: TRBJ2-5
d_gene: .

CDR3nt: TGTGCCAGCAGCTCTCGGGGGGGCGCCTACAATGAGCAGTTCTTC
CDR3aa: CASSSRGGAYNEQFF
v_gene: TRBV7-8
abundance: once
j_gene: TRBJ2-1
d_gene: TRBD2

CDR3nt: TGTGCCAGTAGTATGGGTCTAGCGGGGACCGGGGAGCTGTTTTTT
CDR3aa: CASSMGLAGTGELFF
v_gene: TRBV19
abundance: .
j_gene: TRBJ2-2
d_gene: TRBD2

CDR3nt: TGTGCCAGCAGTTTATATCAACAGTATGTCACTGAAGCTTTCTTT
CDR3aa: CASSLYQQYVTEAFF
v_gene: TRBV28
abundance: few
j_gene: TRBJ1-1
d_gene: .

CDR3nt: TGTGCCAGCAGACCCGACCCGGGGGACACCATATATTTT
CDR3aa: CASRPDPGDTIYF
v_gene: TRBV11-2
abundance: .
j_gene: TRBJ1-3
d_gene: .

CDR3nt: TGTGCCAGTAGTTTCCCCGGGACAGACTATGGCTACACCTTC
CDR3aa: CASSFPGTDYGYTF
v_gene: TRBV19
abundance: .
j_gene: TRBJ1-2
d_gene: TRBD1

CDR3nt: TGTGCCAGCAGGCGGGGAATGAACACTGAAGCTTTCTTT
CDR3aa: CASRRGMNTEAFF
v_gene: TRBV27
abundance: .
j_gene: TRBJ1-1
d_gene: .

CDR3nt: TGTGCCAGCAGCTTGGTGTCAGGGGAGGGTGGCTACACCTTC
CDR3aa: CASSLVSGEGGYTF
v_gene: TRBV5-4
abundance: once
j_gene: TRBJ1-2
d_gene: .

CDR3nt: TGTGCCAGCAGTTACTTAGCGGGGGACTACGAGCAGTACTTC
CDR3aa: CASSYLAGDYEQYF
v_gene: TRBV6-5
abundance: .
j_gene: TRBJ2-7
d_gene: TRBD2

CDR3nt: TGCGCCAGCAGCCCTTACGGGGACAGGGATGGCTACACCTTC
CDR3aa: CASSPYGDRDGYTF
v_gene: TRBV4-1
abundance: .
j_gene: TRBJ1-2
d_gene: TRBD1

CDR3nt: TGTGCCAGCAGCGCCCGAGGGGGGACTAGCGTATACTCCTACGAGCAGTACTTC
CDR3aa: CASSARGGTSVYSYEQYF
v_gene: TRBV13
abundance: .
j_gene: TRBJ2-7
d_gene: TRBD2

CDR3nt: TGTGCCAGCAGCTTGGGTCCTAACTCTGGGGCCAACGTCCTGACTTTC
CDR3aa: CASSLGPNSGANVLTF
v_gene: TRBV5-6
abundance: .
j_gene: TRBJ2-6
d_gene: .

CDR3nt: TGCGCCAGCGGGCCGGTTCGGGCGGGGACCGGGGAGCTGTTTTTT
CDR3aa: CASGPVRAGTGELFF
v_gene: TRBV4-3
abundance: few
j_gene: TRBJ2-2
d_gene: .

CDR3nt: TGTGCCAGCAGCTCAGGGGTTAACCCCATCCAAGAGACCCAGTACTTC
CDR3aa: CASSSGVNPIQETQYF
v_gene: TRBV7-9
abundance: .
j_gene: TRBJ2-5
d_gene: .

CDR3nt: TGTGCCAGCAGCCCGTCACAGGGGAGTGAAAAACTGTTTTTT
CDR3aa: CASSPSQGSEKLFF
v_gene: TRBV9
abundance: .
j_gene: TRBJ1-4
d_gene: TRBD1

CDR3nt: TGTGCCAGCAGCGACAAGCCACAGGGCTCGGGGCATGAAGCTTTCTTT
CDR3aa: CASSDKPQGSGHEAFF
v_gene: TRBV9
abundance: .
j_gene: TRBJ1-1
d_gene: .

CDR3nt: TGTGCCAATACAGGTCAGCCCCAGCATTTT
CDR3aa: CANTGQPQHF
v_gene: TRBV6-6
abundance: .
j_gene: TRBJ1-5
d_gene: .